This entry lists 32 T cell receptor beta chains sequenced from one sample in a study of shared clonotypes between healthy human individuals. Sequenced by immunoSEQ multiplex PCR; TCRdb stores in-frame clones only, minus some. In the table there are just over 2,000,000 clones, 85% to 95% of which are singletons. Material: naive CD4+ T cells sorted from blood. Subset of the sample: CD45RA+ positively selected. Receptor source: a man younger than 35 in good health.

The chain joins TRBV2 to TRBJ1-3; D unresolved. Per the germline V gene, CDR1 is SNHLY and CDR2 is FYNNEI. The CDR3 has 14 amino acids. V gave up 6 bases and J gave up 3 bases, with 12 bases separating them. The CDR3 region has the DNA TGTGCCAGCAGGATAACTGAAGATGGAAACACCATATATTTT. It yields the protein CASRITEDGNTIYF.

This clone was recorded once. CDR3 DNA sequence: TGTGCCAGCAGCTTAGGATCCGGTGTGATTCAGCCCCAGCATTTT. Its translation is CASSLGSGVIQPQHF. The rearrangement links TRBV7-9 to TRBJ1-5; unclear D gene. This CDR3 region has 15 residues. Deletions cut 1 base from V and 6 bases from J, with 13 bases between. Germline assignment: CDR1 SEHNR and CDR2 FQNEAQ (reference sequence).

The genes are TRBV6-4 and TRBJ2-1, with 9 bases that match TRBD2. V was pared by 6 bases and J by 9 bases, with 9 bases of the junction left unmatched. Germline V gene sequence: CDR1 MRHNA, CDR2 SNTAGT. CDR3 length: 14 residues. CDR3 loop: CASRPGLASGEQFF. In nucleotides, the CDR3 is TGTGCCAGCAGGCCGGGACTAGCATCTGGTGAGCAGTTCTTC.

Only one count was recorded for this clone. The rearrangement links TRBV2 to TRBJ2-5; 8 bases fit TRBD1. CDR1 SNHLY and CDR2 FYNNEI come from the germline V gene. The V gene end was trimmed by 8 bases and the J gene end by 4 bases; junction bases not matched to a gene: 6. The CDR3 contains 13 residues. The CDR3, as DNA: TGTGCCAGCGACAGGGGCGGAAGAGAGACCCAGTACTTC. Translated, it gives CASDRGGRETQYF. Full variable domain (outside the CDR3, taken from reference TRBV2 and TRBJ2-5): EPEVTQTPSHQVTQMGQEVILRCVPISNHLYFYWYRQILGQKVEFLVSFYNNEISEKSEIFDDQFSVERPDGSNFTLKIRSTKLEDSAMYFCASDRGGRETQYFGPGTRLLVL.

The chain employs TRBV6-1 and TRBJ1-2; D might be TRBD1 (5 bases). CDR1 and CDR2 (germline): MNHNS, SASEGT. CDR3 length: 14 amino acids. Trimming took 5 bases from V and 2 from J, leaving 12 bases between them. Here the CDR3 reads CASSRGGENYGYTF. In DNA form, the CDR3 reads TGTGCCAGCAGTCGGGGCGGGGAGAACTATGGCTACACCTTC.

The CDR3 nucleotides read TGTGCCAGCAGTGAGCCCGGGAAGGGTTACAATGAGCAGTTCTTC. Its protein is CASSEPGKGYNEQFF. The genes are TRBV6-1 and TRBJ2-1, with a weak D call TRBD2 (5 bases). The germline V gene encodes CDR1 MNHNS and CDR2 SASEGT. V was clipped by 3 bases and J by 4 bases, with 13 bases between them. The CDR3 is 15 amino acids.

The genes are TRBV5-1 and TRBJ2-5; TRBD1 aligns across 9 bases. Germline V CDR1 and CDR2: SGHRS, YFSETQ. J gave up 7 bases and V 3 bases, and 7 bases lay outside the gene matches. The CDR3 runs to 14 residues. CDR3 in DNA: TGCGCCAGCAGCTCGGGGGACAGGGTCCCGACCCAGTACTTC. Protein product: CASSSGDRVPTQYF.

The chain carries TRBV2 and TRBJ2-4; D might be TRBD1 or TRBD2, each matching 5 bases. The CDR3 runs to 15 residues. Germline assignment: CDR1 SNHLY and CDR2 FYNNEI. Between the trimmed V and J ends, which lost 3 bases and 1 base, there was a span of 10 bases. The CDR3 loop reads CASSDFGGAKNIQYF. The DNA for the CDR3 is TGTGCCAGCAGTGACTTTGGGGGTGCCAAAAACATTCAGTACTTC.

The chain joins TRBV2 to TRBJ2-4; no definite D call. The CDR3 runs 14 residues. Germline CDR1 reads SNHLY; CDR2 reads FYNNEI. Trimming removed 0 bases at V and 12 bases at J, with 15 bases between. CDR3 bases: TGTGCCAGCAGTGAAGCGCTTCTCCCGTCGACTCAGTACTTC. Translated, it gives CASSEALLPSTQYF.

The chain links TRBV18 to TRBJ1-6; possibly TRBD1 for D (5 bases). Germline-derived CDR1 and CDR2 are KGHSH and LQKENI. The CDR3 totals 16 residues. V was clipped by 3 bases and J by 7 bases, with 16 bases between them. The CDR3 bases are TGTGCCAGCTCACCGGCGGATGTGGGGGTAAATTCACCCCTCCACTTT. It yields the protein CASSPADVGVNSPLHF.

As for this clone: One end of the junction is discordant with germline, which a read error may explain. V and J are TRBV10-3 and TRBJ2-2, with 8 bases fitting TRBD2. The germline gives CDR1 ENHRY, CDR2 SYGVKD. CDR3 length: 15 residues. In nucleotides, the CDR3 is TGTGCCATCAGTGTAGGGACTAGGAACCCCGGGGAGCTGTTTTTT. This codes for CAISVGTRNPGELFF.

The chain uses TRBV27 and TRBJ1-4; 7 bases agree with TRBD1. This CDR3 is built from 14 residues. Germline V CDR1 and CDR2: MNHEY, SMNVEV (reference sequence). V dropped 7 bases and J dropped 3; count of bases not matched to a gene: 5. CDR3 nucleotide sequence: TGTGCCAGCAAAAAACAGGGGCCTAATGAAAAACTGTTTTTT. Translating it yields CASKKQGPNEKLFF. Combining the CDR3 with reference TRBV27 and TRBJ1-4 gives the whole variable domain EAQVTQNPRYLITVTGKKLTVTCSQNMNHEYMSWYRQDPGLGLRQIYYSMNVEVTDKGDVPEGYKVSRKEKRNFPLILESPSPNQTSLYFCASKKQGPNEKLFFGSGTQLSVL.

For this clone: The germline gene is not matched at one end of the junction; a read error may be the cause. J is TRBJ2-1 and V is TRBV5-1, with TRBD2 matching over 9 bases. The germline V gene encodes CDR1 SGHRS and CDR2 YFSETQ. The CDR3 is 15 amino acids. The CDR3 DNA sequence: TGCGCCAGCAGTCCAGCGGGGGGCTCCCACAATGAGCAGTTCTTC. This sequence encodes CASSPAGGSHNEQFF.

V and J are TRBV5-6 and TRBJ2-2, with a possible D match to TRBD2 (5 bases). From germline, CDR1 is SGHDT and CDR2 YYEEEE. The CDR3 consists of 14 residues. Deletions cut 1 base from V and 2 bases from J, with 6 bases between. The CDR3 sequence: CASSLRTNTGELFF. DNA of the CDR3: TGTGCCAGCAGCTTGCGGACTAACACCGGGGAGCTGTTTTTT.

V gene TRBV7-2 combines with J gene TRBJ2-7, with D unresolved. Germline V lookup: CDR1 SGHTA, CDR2 FQGNSA. The V end was cut by 1 base, the J end by 2 bases, with 9 bases between. The CDR3 has 14 amino acids. The CDR3 coding sequence is TGTGCCAGCAGCTTAGTTCCACTTACCTACGAGCAGTACTTC. This translates into CASSLVPLTYEQYF.

Notes on this clone: The germline gene is not matched at one end of the junction; a read error may be the cause. This chain links TRBV7-7 with TRBJ2-1, with TRBD2 matching over 10 bases. The CDR3 length is 18 residues. Germline V lookup: CDR1 SSHAT, CDR2 FNYEAQ (reference sequence). As DNA, the CDR3 is TGTGCTAGCAGCTTAGGTCGTGGTAGCGGGAGGAAAGACAATGAGCAGTTCTTC. Translating it yields CASSLGRGSGRKDNEQFF.

The table lists this clone with a count of one. J is TRBJ1-1 and V is TRBV5-1; D is possibly TRBD1 (6 bases). V dropped 1 base and J dropped 4 bases, with 14 bases sitting between them. CDR1 and CDR2 (germline): SGHRS, YFSETQ. The CDR3 has 15 amino acids. In DNA, the CDR3 is TGCGCCAGCAGCTTGCAGGGGCCGGGGGGCACTGAAGCTTTCTTT. Protein: CASSLQGPGGTEAFF.

The chain combines TRBV6-4 with TRBJ2-3, with TRBD1 matching over 8 bases. The CDR3 runs to 15 residues. V lost 4 bases, J lost 7 bases, and 10 bases stayed unmatched. Germline V gene data show CDR1 as MRHNA and CDR2 as SNTAGT. The CDR3 DNA sequence: TGTGCCAGCAGTGCCACCAGGGGGCAAGGGAATACGCAGTATTTT. The encoded protein is CASSATRGQGNTQYF.

With regard to this clone: Different DNA sequences within this sample yield the same CDR3. CDR3 bases: TGTGCCAGTAGTTCTGGGACGGGGAACACTGAAGCTTTCTTT. Amino acid sequence: CASSSGTGNTEAFF. The V call is TRBV19, the J call TRBJ1-1, with a tentative D call TRBD1 (5 bases). The CDR3 is 14 residues long. The V end lost 5 bases, the J end lost 1 base, and 11 bases lay between the germline ends. CDR1 is LNHDA and CDR2 is SQIVND in the germline V gene (reference sequence).

V gene TRBV30 combines with J gene TRBJ1-3; the D gene is possibly TRBD1 (6 bases). The germline V gene encodes CDR1 GTSNPN and CDR2 SVGIG (reference sequence). The CDR3 contains 13 residues. The ends were cut back, 5 bases at V and 3 bases at J, with 11 bases in the middle. CDR3 residues: CAWAGVYGNTIYF. For the CDR3, the DNA is TGTGCCTGGGCAGGGGTATATGGAAACACCATATATTTT.

Concerning this clone itself: Since a much larger clone is just one base distant, this may be a read error. The rearrangement links TRBV7-8 to TRBJ2-5; 8 bases agree with TRBD1. From germline, CDR1 is SGHVS and CDR2 FQNEAQ. This CDR3 is built from 13 residues. V lost 4 bases and J lost 6; bases outside the gene matches: 4. The CDR3: CASSSDRVQTQYF. In DNA, the CDR3 is TGTGCCAGCAGCTCGGACAGGGTACAGACCCAGTACTTC.

The genes are TRBV10-3 and TRBJ1-2; 7 nucleotides align to TRBD1. This CDR3 has 14 residues. V lost 4 bases, J lost 8 bases, and 10 bases stayed unmatched. CDR1 and CDR2 (germline): ENHRY, SYGVKD. DNA of the CDR3: TGTGCCATCAGTGGACAGGGTGAGGGCGTCGGCTACACCTTC. Its translation is CAISGQGEGVGYTF.

CDR3 nucleotide sequence: TGTGCCAGCAGTTACTCCGGGTATTGGGACACCTACGAGCAGTACTTC. This encodes CASSYSGYWDTYEQYF. This chain uses TRBV6-5 with TRBJ2-7; TRBD1 might be the D (6 bases). The V end lost 0 bases, the J end lost 2 bases, and 14 bases lay between the germline ends. Germline assignment: CDR1 MNHEY and CDR2 SVGAGI. CDR3 length equals 16 residues.

The chain carries TRBV2 and TRBJ2-7; D may be TRBD1 (6 bases). The CDR3 spans 13 residues. V lost 7 bases, J lost 3 bases, and 13 bases lay in between. Germline CDR1 SNHLY, CDR2 FYNNEI. The CDR3 protein is CASTAGVNYEQYF. CDR3 nucleotide sequence: TGTGCCAGCACCGCAGGGGTGAACTACGAGCAGTACTTC. Full variable domain (missing parts from reference TRBV2 and TRBJ2-7): EPEVTQTPSHQVTQMGQEVILRCVPISNHLYFYWYRQILGQKVEFLVSFYNNEISEKSEIFDDQFSVERPDGSNFTLKIRSTKLEDSAMYFCASTAGVNYEQYFGPGTRLTVT.

About this clone itself: Other nucleotide sequences from this sample produce the same CDR3. The V gene is TRBV18, the J gene TRBJ1-2; the D is unclear. Between the trimmed V and J ends, which lost 3 bases and 2 bases, there was a span of 7 bases. The length of the CDR3 is 13 residues. The germline V gene encodes CDR1 KGHSH and CDR2 LQKENI. The CDR3, as DNA: TGTGCCAGCTCACCGGGGTCGAACTATGGCTACACCTTC. It encodes CASSPGSNYGYTF.

A remark on this clone: The junction departs from germline at one end; a sequencing error may be responsible. The rearrangement uses TRBV9 and TRBJ1-2, with D unresolved. This CDR3 is 12 amino acids long. The germline CDR1 and CDR2 sequences are SGDLS and YYNGEE. CDR3 sequence (DNA): TGTGCCAGCAGCGCCTCTAGACTGGAGAGGGCCTTC. Amino acids: CASSASRLERAF.

This chain links TRBV6-5 with TRBJ1-6, with TRBD1 matching over 7 bases. Germline CDR1 is MNHEY and CDR2 is SVGAGI. Unmatched junction bases numbered 10, after V lost 6 bases and J lost 8 bases. There are 15 residues in the CDR3. As DNA, the CDR3 is TGTGCCAGCAGCCCGGGGACAGTTGGCCATTCACCCCTCCACTTT. Amino acids: CASSPGTVGHSPLHF.

The V gene is TRBV9, the J gene TRBJ1-1; D remains ambiguous. The CDR3 extends over 13 amino acids. Trimming took off 0 bases at V and 5 bases at J, with 8 bases between the two ends. Per the germline V gene, CDR1 is SGDLS and CDR2 is YYNGEE. The CDR3 loop reads CASSVVDGTEAFF. The CDR3 DNA follows: TGTGCCAGCAGCGTAGTTGATGGAACTGAAGCTTTCTTT.

The J gene is TRBJ1-1, the V gene TRBV6-5; D not resolved. The germline gives CDR1 MNHEY, CDR2 SVGAGI. The CDR3 loop spans 13 amino acids. The germline V and J ends were trimmed by 3 bases and 7 bases, with 12 bases remaining between them. The CDR3 DNA reads as TGTGCCAGCAGTTATTTGCATAGCCTTGAAGCTTTCTTT. It encodes CASSYLHSLEAFF.

The chain joins TRBV7-2 to TRBJ1-1, with D perhaps matching TRBD1 (5 bases). Trimming took off 1 base at V and 0 bases at J, with 9 bases between the two ends. CDR3 length equals 15 residues. Germline V CDR1 and CDR2: SGHTA, FQGNSA. The CDR3 reads CASSLDLGVNTEAFF. DNA for the CDR3: TGTGCCAGCAGCTTAGACCTGGGGGTGAACACTGAAGCTTTCTTT.

Only one count was recorded for this clone. The genes are TRBV4-2 and TRBJ1-6, with D perhaps matching TRBD1 (5 bases). Trimming removed 1 base from V and 13 bases from J, with 11 bases in between. This CDR3 is built from 13 residues. Looked up from germline, CDR1 is LGHNA and CDR2 is YNFKEQ. The CDR3 nucleotides are TGTGCCAGCAGCCAAGGGGGCCTTGGGCCCCTCCACTTT. Its protein product is CASSQGGLGPLHF.

The CDR3, as DNA: TGTGCCAGCAGGACAGGGGGCTATGGCTACACCTTC. Residues: CASRTGGYGYTF. The V gene is TRBV9, the J gene TRBJ1-2; 9 bases line up with TRBD1. Germline V CDR1 and CDR2: SGDLS, YYNGEE. The CDR3 extends over 12 amino acids. The V and J ends lost 5 bases and 4 bases, in that order; junction bases with no gene match: 0.